This T cell receptor beta chain was recorded in a study of Graves' ophthalmopathy and Graves' hyperthyroidism. Germline CDR1 and CDR2: SGHRS and YFSETQ. V lost 2 bases, J lost 0 bases, and 11 bases lay in between. This CDR3 is 16 amino acids long. This clonotype was observed a few times. The sequenced template was RNA, covering the TCR beta CDR3 region. Second-round multiplex PCR came after a first-round RT-PCR that employed HTBI primers. TCRdb reprocessed the multiplex PCR reads with MiXCR, giving one entry per CDR3 protein. The data hold a few hundred thousand distinct CDR3 sequences, with about 35% observed a single time.

Sequenced sample: peripheral blood or thyroid tissue (not recorded which). This clonotype originated in an adult man with Graves' hyperthyroidism. V gene TRBV5-1 combines with J gene TRBJ1-4; maybe TRBD1 (5 bases). This chain's CDR3 is CASSFRTGATNEKLFF. As DNA, the CDR3 is TGCGCCAGCAGCTTCCGTACAGGCGCAACTAATGAAAAACTGTTTTTT.